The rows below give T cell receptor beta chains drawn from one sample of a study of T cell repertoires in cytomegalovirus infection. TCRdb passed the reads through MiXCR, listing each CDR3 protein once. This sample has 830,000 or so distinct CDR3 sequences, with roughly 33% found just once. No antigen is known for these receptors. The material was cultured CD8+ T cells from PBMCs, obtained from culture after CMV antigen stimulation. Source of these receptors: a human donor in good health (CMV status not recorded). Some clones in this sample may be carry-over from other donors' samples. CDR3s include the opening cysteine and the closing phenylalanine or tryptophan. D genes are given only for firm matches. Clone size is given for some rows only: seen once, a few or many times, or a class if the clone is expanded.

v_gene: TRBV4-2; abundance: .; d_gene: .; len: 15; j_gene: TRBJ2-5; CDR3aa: CASSQDVSYQETQYF; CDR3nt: TGTGCCAGCAGCCAAGACGTGTCATACCAAGAGACCCAGTACTTC
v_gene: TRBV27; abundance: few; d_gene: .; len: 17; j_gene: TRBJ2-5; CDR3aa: CASSSYPGTPGQETQYF; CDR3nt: TGTGCCAGCAGTTCCTATCCTGGAACACCGGGCCAAGAGACCCAGTACTTC
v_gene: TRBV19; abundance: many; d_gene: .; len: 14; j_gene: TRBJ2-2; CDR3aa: CASSINGITGELFF; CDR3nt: TGTGCCAGTAGTATTAATGGTATCACCGGGGAGCTGTTTTTT
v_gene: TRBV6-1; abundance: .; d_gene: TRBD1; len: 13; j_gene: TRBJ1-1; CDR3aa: CASTYRGNTEAFF; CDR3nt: TGTGCCAGCACATACAGGGGGAACACTGAAGCTTTCTTT
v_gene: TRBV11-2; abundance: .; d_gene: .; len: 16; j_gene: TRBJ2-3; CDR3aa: CASSLDRSANVDTQYF; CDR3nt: TGTGCCAGCAGCTTAGATAGGTCAGCCAACGTGGATACGCAGTATTTT
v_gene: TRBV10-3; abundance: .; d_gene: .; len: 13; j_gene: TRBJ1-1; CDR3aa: CAAREGLYTEAFF; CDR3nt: TGTGCCGCCCGAGAGGGGTTGTACACTGAAGCTTTCTTT
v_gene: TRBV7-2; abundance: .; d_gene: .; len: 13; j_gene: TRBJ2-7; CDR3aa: CASSSGESYEQYF; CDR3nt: TGTGCCAGCAGCTCCGGGGAATCCTACGAGCAGTACTTC
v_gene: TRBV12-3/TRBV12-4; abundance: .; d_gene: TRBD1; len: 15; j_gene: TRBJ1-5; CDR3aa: CASSVGTDSNQPQHF; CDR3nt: TGTGCCAGCAGTGTGGGGACAGATAGCAATCAGCCCCAGCATTTT
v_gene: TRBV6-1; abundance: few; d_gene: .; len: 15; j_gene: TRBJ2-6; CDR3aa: CAIQGGKSGANVLTF; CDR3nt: TGTGCCATCCAAGGAGGCAAATCTGGGGCCAACGTCCTGACTTTC
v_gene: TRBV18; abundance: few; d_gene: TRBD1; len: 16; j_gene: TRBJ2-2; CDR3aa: CASSPMFQGDTGELFF; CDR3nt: TGTGCCAGCTCACCAATGTTCCAGGGGGACACCGGGGAGCTGTTTTTT
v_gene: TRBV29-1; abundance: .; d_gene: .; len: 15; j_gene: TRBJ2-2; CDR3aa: CSVEDGAGNTGELFF; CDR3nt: TGCAGCGTTGAAGATGGGGCAGGGAACACCGGGGAGCTGTTTTTT
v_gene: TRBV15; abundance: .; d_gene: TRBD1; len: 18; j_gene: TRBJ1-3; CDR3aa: CATSRSESGGSPGNTIYF; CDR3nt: TGTGCCACCAGCAGATCCGAATCAGGGGGGAGTCCTGGAAACACCATATATTTT
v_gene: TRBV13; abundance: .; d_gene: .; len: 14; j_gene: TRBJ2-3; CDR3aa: CASSLGVYADTQYF; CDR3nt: TGTGCCAGCAGCTTAGGTGTGTATGCAGATACGCAGTATTTT
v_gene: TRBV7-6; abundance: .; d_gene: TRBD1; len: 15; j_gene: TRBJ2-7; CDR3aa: CASSNTGTASYEQYF; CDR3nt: TGTGCCAGCAGCAACACCGGGACAGCCTCCTACGAGCAGTACTTC
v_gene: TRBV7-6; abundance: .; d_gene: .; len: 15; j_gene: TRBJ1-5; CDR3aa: CASSSDADTDQPQHF; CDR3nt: TGTGCCAGCAGCTCAGACGCGGACACCGATCAGCCCCAGCATTTT
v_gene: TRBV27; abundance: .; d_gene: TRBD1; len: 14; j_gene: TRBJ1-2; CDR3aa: CASSLLGQGWGYTF; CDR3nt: TGTGCCAGCAGTTTATTGGGACAGGGTTGGGGCTACACCTTC
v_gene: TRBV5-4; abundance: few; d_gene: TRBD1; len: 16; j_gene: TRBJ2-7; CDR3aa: CASSQDLTGVDYEQYF; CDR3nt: TGTGCCAGCAGCCAAGACCTGACAGGGGTGGACTACGAGCAGTACTTC
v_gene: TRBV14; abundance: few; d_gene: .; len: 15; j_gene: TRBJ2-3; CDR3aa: CASSQDSRPEDTQYF; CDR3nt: TGTGCCAGCAGCCAAGATTCCCGTCCCGAGGATACGCAGTATTTT
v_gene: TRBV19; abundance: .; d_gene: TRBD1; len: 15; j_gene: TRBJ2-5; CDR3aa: CASQDRRSLQETQYF; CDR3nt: TGTGCCAGTCAGGACAGGCGTTCACTTCAAGAGACCCAGTACTTC
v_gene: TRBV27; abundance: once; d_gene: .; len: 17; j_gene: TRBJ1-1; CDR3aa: CASSPYIISTLGTEAFF; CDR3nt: TGTGCCAGCAGTCCTTATATTATCTCAACCCTTGGGACTGAAGCTTTCTTT
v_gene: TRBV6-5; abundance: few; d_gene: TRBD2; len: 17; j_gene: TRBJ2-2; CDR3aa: CASSLTTGLADTGELFF; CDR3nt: TGTGCCAGCAGTCTAACCACGGGACTAGCGGACACCGGGGAGCTGTTTTTT
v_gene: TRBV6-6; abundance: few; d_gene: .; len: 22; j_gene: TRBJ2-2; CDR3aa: CASSYSIPFGDVGSANTGELFF; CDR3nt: TGTGCCAGCAGTTACTCGATTCCGTTTGGGGACGTGGGCAGCGCGAACACCGGGGAGCTGTTTTTT
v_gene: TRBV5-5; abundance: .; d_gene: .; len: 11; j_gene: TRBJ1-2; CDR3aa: CASSLGGPYTF; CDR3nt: TGTGCCAGCAGCTTGGGGGGGCCCTACACCTTC
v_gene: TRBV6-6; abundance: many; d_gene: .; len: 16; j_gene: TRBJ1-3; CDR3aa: CASSYGTQASGNTIYF; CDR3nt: TGTGCCAGCAGTTACGGCACCCAAGCCTCTGGAAACACCATATATTTT
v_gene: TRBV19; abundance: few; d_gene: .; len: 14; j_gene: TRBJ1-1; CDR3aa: CASSIWTRRAEAFF; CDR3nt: TGTGCCAGTAGTATATGGACAAGGAGGGCTGAAGCTTTCTTT
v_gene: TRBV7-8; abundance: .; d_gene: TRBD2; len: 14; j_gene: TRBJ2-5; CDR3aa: CASGTGGDQETQYF; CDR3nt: TGTGCCAGCGGGACGGGGGGGGACCAAGAGACCCAGTACTTC
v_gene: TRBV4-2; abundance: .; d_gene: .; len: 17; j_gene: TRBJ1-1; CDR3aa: CASSQQGVGVLNTEAFF; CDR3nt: TGTGCCAGCAGCCAACAAGGCGTGGGAGTATTGAACACTGAAGCTTTCTTT
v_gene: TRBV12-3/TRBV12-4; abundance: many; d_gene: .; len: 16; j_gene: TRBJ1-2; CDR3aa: CASSSTRALANYGYTF; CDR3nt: TGTGCCAGCAGTTCCACCCGCGCCTTGGCTAACTATGGCTACACCTTC
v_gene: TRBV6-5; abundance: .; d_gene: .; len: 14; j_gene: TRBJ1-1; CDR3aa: CASAHEGLITEAFF; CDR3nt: TGTGCCAGCGCTCACGAGGGCTTGATAACTGAAGCTTTCTTT
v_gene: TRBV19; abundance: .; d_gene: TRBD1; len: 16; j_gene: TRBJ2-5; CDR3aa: CASSRRPGGVLETQYF; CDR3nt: TGTGCCAGTAGTCGGAGGCCAGGGGGCGTCTTGGAGACCCAGTACTTC
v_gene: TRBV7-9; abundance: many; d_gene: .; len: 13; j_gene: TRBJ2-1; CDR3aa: CASEMGSHDEQFF; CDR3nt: TGTGCCAGCGAAATGGGCAGCCACGATGAGCAGTTCTTC
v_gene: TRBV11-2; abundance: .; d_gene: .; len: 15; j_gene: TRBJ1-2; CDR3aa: CASSPRGHNNYGYTF; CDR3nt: TGTGCCAGCAGCCCCAGGGGACATAATAACTATGGCTACACCTTC
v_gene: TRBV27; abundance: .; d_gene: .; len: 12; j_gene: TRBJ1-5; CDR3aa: CASRTGFQPQHF; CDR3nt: TGTGCCAGCAGAACAGGGTTCCAGCCCCAGCATTTT
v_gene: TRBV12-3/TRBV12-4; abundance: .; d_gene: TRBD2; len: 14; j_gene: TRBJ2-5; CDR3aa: CASSHQLAVETQYF; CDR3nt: TGTGCCAGCAGCCACCAACTAGCGGTGGAGACCCAGTACTTC
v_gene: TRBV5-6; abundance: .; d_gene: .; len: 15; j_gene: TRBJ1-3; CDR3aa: CASSTGTTSGNTIYF; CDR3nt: TGTGCCAGCAGTACCGGGACAACTTCTGGAAACACCATATATTTT
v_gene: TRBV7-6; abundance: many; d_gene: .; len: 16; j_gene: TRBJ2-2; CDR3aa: CASSLAQAGSTGELFF; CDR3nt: TGTGCCAGCAGCTTAGCACAAGCGGGTTCAACCGGGGAGCTGTTTTTT
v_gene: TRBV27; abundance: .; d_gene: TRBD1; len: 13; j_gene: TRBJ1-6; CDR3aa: CASGRQGVAPLHF; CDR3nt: TGTGCCAGCGGACGACAGGGGGTGGCACCCCTCCACTTT
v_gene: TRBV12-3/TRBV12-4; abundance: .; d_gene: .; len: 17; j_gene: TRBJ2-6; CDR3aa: CASSFIARPSGANVLTF; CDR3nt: TGTGCCAGCAGTTTCATAGCACGACCCTCTGGGGCCAACGTCCTGACTTTC
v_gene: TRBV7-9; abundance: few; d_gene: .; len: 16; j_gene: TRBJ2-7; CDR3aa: CASSLALLAASYEQYF; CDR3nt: TGTGCCAGCAGCTTAGCGCTACTTGCAGCTTCCTACGAGCAGTACTTC
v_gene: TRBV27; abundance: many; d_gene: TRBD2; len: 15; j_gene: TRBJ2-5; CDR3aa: CASRSSGGAGETQYF; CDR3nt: TGTGCCAGCAGATCAAGCGGGGGAGCCGGGGAGACCCAGTACTTC